The 19 T cell receptor beta chains given below trace back to one sample, sequenced in a study of identical twins. In TCRdb, the 5' RACE reads were re-called with MiXCR into one record per CDR3 protein. This table has around 230,000 distinct CDR3 sequences, roughly 7.1% appearing once. These records were also assigned to another study, of T cells expressing NK-cell markers.

Sequencing was done on a sample of CD8+ T cells sorted from blood. Source of these receptors: a woman under 30 in good health.

The table lists this clonotype with many counts. J is TRBJ1-2 and V is TRBV9, with D tentatively TRBD1 (6 bases). CDR1 is SGDLS, CDR2 YYNGEE, per germline. CDR3 length equals 12 residues. V lost 0 bases and J 13 bases, leaving 13 bases between the germline ends. The CDR3 nucleotides are TGTGCCAGCAGCGTAGGTGGCAGGGGATGCACCTTC. Translating gives CASSVGGRGCTF. The full variable domain, rest sourced from reference TRBV9 and TRBJ1-2, is DSGVTQTPKHLITATGQRVTLRCSPRSGDLSVYWYQQSLDQGLQFLIQYYNGEERAKGNILERFSAQQFPDLHSELNLSSLELGDSALYFCASSVGGRGCTFGSGTRLTVV.

This clonotype came up many times. CDR3 region: CASEDEQYF. CDR3 nucleotide sequence: TGTGCCAGCGAGGATGAGCAGTACTTC. The chain employs TRBV27 and TRBJ2-7; D gene ambiguous. Germline V gives CDR1 MNHEY, CDR2 SMNVEV (reference sequence). CDR3 length: 9 amino acids. V was cut by 8 bases and J by 7 bases, with 6 bases left in between.

This clonotype showed up many times. The J gene is TRBJ2-1, the V gene TRBV12-3 or TRBV12-4; D might be TRBD2 (6 bases). Trimming pared 6 bases from V and 4 bases from J, leaving 16 bases between. The length of the CDR3 is 15 residues. The CDR3 DNA is TGTGCCAGCAGCCCCGGGACGGGGGAATACAATGAGCAGTTCTTC. It is translated as CASSPGTGEYNEQFF.

This clonotype was seen a handful of times. The chain employs TRBV9 and TRBJ2-7, with TRBD2 as a possible D gene (5 bases). The CDR3 is 15 amino acids. The germline V gene encodes CDR1 SGDLS and CDR2 YYNGEE. Trimming pared 3 bases from V and 3 bases from J, leaving 16 bases between. The CDR3 DNA sequence: TGTGCCAGCAGCGAGAGCGGAAACTTATACTACGAGCAGTACTTC. This translates into CASSESGNLYYEQYF.

This chain joins TRBV4-3 and TRBJ2-3, with D possibly matching TRBD1 (7 bases). In germline, CDR1 is LGHNA, CDR2 YSLEER. The CDR3 has 15 amino acids. The V and J ends lost 3 bases and 5 bases respectively, with 15 bases between them. CDR3: CASSQGGQLVDTQYF. The CDR3 region has the DNA TGCGCCAGCAGCCAGGGGGGACAGCTCGTAGATACGCAGTATTTT.

This clonotype was observed a few times. The chain recombines TRBV25-1 with TRBJ2-2; D ambiguous. V dropped 5 bases and J dropped 8 bases, with 6 bases sitting between them. This CDR3 is built from 11 residues. Germline V gene lookup returns CDR1 MGHDK and CDR2 SYGVNS. CDR3 residues: CASSNIGELFF. The CDR3 nucleotides read TGTGCCAGCAGTAATATAGGGGAGCTGTTTTTT.

The chain recombines TRBV6-5 with TRBJ1-1; D perhaps matches TRBD1 (5 bases). V shed 6 bases and J shed 7 bases, with 15 bases lying between them. CDR1 MNHEY and CDR2 SVGAGI come from the germline V gene. The CDR3 is 13 amino acids. Written as DNA, the CDR3 is TGTGCCAGCAGCCTACTCCCGGGGGTTGAAGCTTTCTTT. Its translation: CASSLLPGVEAFF.

Many counts were recorded for this clonotype. This chain connects TRBV12-3 or TRBV12-4 to TRBJ2-4, with 12 bases matching TRBD2. Trimming cost V 7 bases and J 8 bases; bases outside gene matches: 12. The CDR3 sequence is 16 residues long. CDR3 sequence: CASNSLAGGGTDIQYF. The CDR3 DNA reads TGTGCCAGCAACTCCCTAGCGGGAGGGGGTACGGACATTCAGTACTTC.

In its sample, this clonotype was seen many times. The V call is TRBV29-1, the J call TRBJ1-1; the D is unclear. Trimming pared 7 bases from V and 3 bases from J, leaving 12 bases between. The CDR3 is made up of 12 amino acids. Per germline, CDR1 SQVTM and CDR2 ANQGSEA. As DNA, the CDR3 is TGCAGCGCAGCGGACGGCTACACTGAAGCTTTCTTT. Amino acid sequence: CSAADGYTEAFF.

This chain connects TRBV20-1 to TRBJ2-5; 11 positions match TRBD1. The V and J ends lost 3 bases and 1 base, in that order; junction bases with no gene match: 4. Germline-derived CDR1 and CDR2 are DFQATT and SNEGSKA (reference sequence). The CDR3 length is 15 residues. The CDR3 spells CSASMGQGVQETQYF. Here the CDR3 DNA reads TGCAGTGCTAGCATGGGACAGGGGGTCCAAGAGACCCAGTACTTC.

This clonotype was found a few times. CDR3: CASSVVGGAVNTEAFF. As DNA, the CDR3 is TGTGCCAGCAGCGTAGTTGGGGGGGCTGTGAACACTGAAGCTTTCTTT. The chain uses TRBV9 and TRBJ1-1, with D perhaps TRBD1 (6 bases). The V gene's germline CDR1 is SGDLS and CDR2 YYNGEE. The CDR3 length is 16 residues. V lost 0 bases to trimming and J lost 0 bases, with 12 bases between them.

This clonotype came up a few times. The rearrangement links TRBV5-1 to TRBJ2-7; D may be TRBD2 (5 bases). The germline V gene has CDR1 SGHRS and CDR2 YFSETQ. V was shortened by 4 bases and J by 6 bases, with 17 bases between the two germline ends. This CDR3 region has 14 residues. CDR3 nucleotide sequence: TGCGCCAGCAGCAACGGGGAAACGATGGGCGAGCAGTACTTC. Its translation: CASSNGETMGEQYF.

V usage is TRBV6-1 and J usage is TRBJ1-5; 8 nucleotides agree with TRBD1. The CDR3 spans 14 residues. Trimming removed 4 bases from V and 1 base from J; junction bases left unmatched: 0. Per germline, CDR1 MNHNS and CDR2 SASEGT. The CDR3 region is CASSGTGSNQPQHF. Written as DNA, the CDR3 is TGTGCCAGCAGTGGGACAGGGAGCAATCAGCCCCAGCATTTT.

The CDR3 nucleotides read TGCAGCGTTCTGACAGGGATGTGGGAGCTGTTTTTT. This gives the protein CSVLTGMWELFF. The chain couples TRBV29-1 to TRBJ2-2; 7 nucleotides line up with TRBD1. CDR1 and CDR2 from the germline V gene are SQVTM and ANQGSEA. The length of the CDR3 is 12 residues. V lost 5 bases to trimming and J lost 9 bases; unmatched junction nucleotides: 6.

The chain carries TRBV7-2 and TRBJ2-2; D gene ambiguous. The CDR3 extends over 12 amino acids. V lost 7 bases to trimming and J lost 4 bases, with 7 bases between them. Germline V lookup: CDR1 SGHTA, CDR2 FQGNSA. The CDR3 DNA reads TGTGCCAGCACCCCGGCCACCGGGGAGCTGTTTTTT. Its protein is CASTPATGELFF.

The chain carries TRBV14 and TRBJ2-7; TRBD2 matches at 7 bases. CDR1 SGHDN and CDR2 FVKESK come from the germline V gene. The J segment lost 2 bases and the V segment lost 4 bases, leaving 14 bases of the junction unmatched. CDR3 length equals 17 residues. The CDR3 region is CASSPMRGAGKTYEQYF. The CDR3 nucleotides are TGTGCCAGCAGCCCCATGCGGGGAGCGGGGAAGACCTACGAGCAGTACTTC.

This clonotype turned up a few times. The rearrangement links TRBV5-1 to TRBJ1-1, with a possible D match to TRBD1 (6 bases). Germline loops: CDR1 SGHRS, CDR2 YFSETQ. Trimming removed 4 bases from V and 5 bases from J, with 21 bases in between. The CDR3 contains 16 residues. CDR3 coding DNA: TGCGCCAGCAGCCAGGGGACGGCTATTAGGGTTACTGAAGCTTTCTTT. Translating gives CASSQGTAIRVTEAFF.

In this sample, this clonotype turned up a few times. This chain connects TRBV12-3 or TRBV12-4 to TRBJ2-1, with D possibly matching TRBD2 (7 bases). Trimming shortened V by 3 bases and J by 6 bases, and 15 bases separated the two germline ends. This CDR3 has 15 residues. The chain's CDR3 is CASSLRGGGGNEQFF. CDR3 nucleotides: TGTGCCAGCAGTTTGCGTGGGGGAGGGGGCAATGAGCAGTTCTTC.

Turning to this clonotype: A read error may explain this, as a much larger clone is one base away. The V and J genes are TRBV3-1 and TRBJ2-7, with 8 nucleotides matching TRBD1. The CDR3 has 15 amino acids. CDR1 is LGHDT and CDR2 is YNNKEL in the germline V gene (reference sequence). CDR3 in amino acids: CASSLSGQENYEQHF. In nucleotides, the CDR3 is TGTGCCAGCAGCCTATCGGGACAGGAGAACTACGAGCAGCACTTC.